What follows are 28 T cell receptor beta chains derived from one specimen sequenced in a study of patients and donors after allogeneic stem cell transplantation. TCRdb recomputed calls from the RT-PCR reads with MiXCR, one row per CDR3 protein. Of 90,000 to 120,000 distinct CDR3 sequences listed, around 33% are singletons. The sample taken for sequencing was blood, either unsorted or a sorted T cell fraction (not recorded which). The receptors shown here come from a human donor who was either an allogeneic HSCT recipient or a stem cell or donor lymphocyte infusion donor (not recorded which). It is not recorded whose cells these are; they may come from a transplant donor.

The chain links TRBV24-1 to TRBJ1-1; 12 nucleotides agree with TRBD1. V was clipped by 8 bases and J by 1 base; unmatched bases: 7. Per the germline V gene, CDR1 is KGHDR and CDR2 is SFDVKD. The CDR3 contains 16 residues. In DNA, the CDR3 is TGTGCCACCACCCTTGGGACAGGGGGCTCGAACACTGAAGCTTTCTTT. Its protein is CATTLGTGGSNTEAFF.

The J gene is TRBJ2-1, the V gene TRBV6-2 or TRBV6-3; D unclear. Deletions cut 5 bases from V and 8 bases from J, with 19 bases between. The CDR3 runs 15 residues. The germline gives CDR1 MNHEY, CDR2 SVGEGT. The CDR3 region has the DNA TGTGCCAGCAGTATCGTGCAGGACCTTTGGTATGAGCAGTTCTTC. This sequence encodes CASSIVQDLWYEQFF.

This clonotype has only a few counts. The genes are TRBV20-1 and TRBJ1-2; weak D call: TRBD1 (6 bases). CDR3 length: 13 residues. V was pared by 3 bases and J by 2 bases, with 10 bases between. CDR1 DFQATT and CDR2 SNEGSKA come from the germline V gene (reference sequence). This chain's CDR3 is CSARDGGNYGYTF. CDR3 bases: TGCAGTGCTAGGGACGGGGGCAACTATGGCTACACCTTC.

The chain carries TRBV12-3 or TRBV12-4 and TRBJ2-3; D is uncertain. V was trimmed by 3 bases and J by 5 bases, leaving 3 bases between them. This CDR3 has 11 amino acids. In nucleotides, the CDR3 is TGTGCCAGCAGTTTTATAGATACGCAGTATTTT. As protein: CASSFIDTQYF.

The genes are TRBV29-1 and TRBJ2-1, with 11 nucleotides matching TRBD2. The CDR3 has 14 residues. The V gene end was trimmed by 7 bases and the J gene end by 2 bases; junction bases not matched to a gene: 4. CDR1 is SQVTM and CDR2 is ANQGSEA in the germline V gene. The CDR3 bases are TGCAGCGCAGTAGCGGGAGGGCCCTACAATGAGCAGTTCTTC. Residues: CSAVAGGPYNEQFF.

In this sample, this clonotype turned up a few times. CDR3 in DNA: TGCGCCAGCAGCCCCACAGGAAGCCTAGCCAAAAACATTCAGTACTTC. Residues: CASSPTGSLAKNIQYF. The chain employs TRBV4-1 and TRBJ2-4, with D maybe TRBD1 (5 bases). CDR1 MGHRA and CDR2 YSYEKL come from the germline V gene. V was clipped by 4 bases and J by 0 bases, with 13 bases between them. The length of the CDR3 is 16 residues.

The gene calls are TRBV28 and TRBJ1-1, with D maybe TRBD1 (5 bases). This CDR3 comprises 15 residues. From germline, CDR1 is MDHEN and CDR2 SYDVKM. Between the trimmed V and J ends, which lost 6 bases and 1 base, there was a span of 15 bases. CDR3 in amino acids: CASRRRGAGNTEAFF. DNA for the CDR3: TGTGCCAGCAGGAGACGTGGGGCGGGGAACACTGAAGCTTTCTTT.

A few counts support this clonotype. This sequence joins TRBV15 and TRBJ2-5; unclear D gene. CDR3 length equals 16 residues. Germline V gene lookup returns CDR1 LNHNV and CDR2 YYDKDF (reference sequence). Trimming cost V 0 bases and J 3 bases, with 14 bases left between them. CDR3 sequence: CATSRDWNTFEETQYF. CDR3 DNA sequence: TGTGCCACCAGCAGAGATTGGAATACATTTGAAGAGACCCAGTACTTC.

The rearrangement joins TRBV29-1 to TRBJ1-4; D gene ambiguous. V gave up 6 bases and J gave up 3 bases, with 11 bases separating them. There are 13 residues in the CDR3. Looked up from germline, CDR1 is SQVTM and CDR2 is ANQGSEA. Here the CDR3 DNA reads TGCAGCGTCGCTCGACATTCTAATGAAAAACTGTTTTTT. Amino acids: CSVARHSNEKLFF.

The chain is built from TRBV7-2 and TRBJ1-4; the D is unclear. V lost 0 bases and J 7 bases, leaving 12 bases between the germline ends. The CDR3 totals 15 residues. Germline V CDR1 and CDR2: SGHTA, FQGNSA. Written as DNA, the CDR3 is TGTGCCAGCAGCTTAGCGGAGGCGGTTGGTGAAAAACTGTTTTTT. Its protein product is CASSLAEAVGEKLFF.

The rearrangement links TRBV10-3 to TRBJ2-7; possible D gene TRBD1, 6 bases. The V gene lost 10 bases and the J gene lost 5 bases, with 12 bases spanning the gap. This CDR3 is built from 11 residues. Per germline, CDR1 ENHRY and CDR2 SYGVKD. The CDR3 region has the DNA TGTGCCACCGCCACAGGGAACGAGCAGTACTTC. It codes for CATATGNEQYF.

This clonotype was recorded a few times. One junction end does not reproduce the germline sequence, and a read error may be involved. The V call is TRBV29-1, the J call TRBJ1-2; D ambiguous. The CDR3 is 9 residues long. Per germline, CDR1 SQVTM and CDR2 ANQGSEA. CDR3 in amino acids: CSVEREWSF. In DNA, the CDR3 is TGCAGCGTTGAAAGGGAGTGGAGCTTC.

This clonotype was seen a few times. The chain joins TRBV28 to TRBJ1-1, with TRBD1 as a possible D gene (6 bases). The CDR3 has 14 residues. Trimming removed 4 bases from V and 1 base from J, with 10 bases in between. The V gene's germline CDR1 is MDHEN and CDR2 SYDVKM. The CDR3 DNA sequence: TGTGCCAGCAGTTCTCCGGGACAGAACACTGAAGCTTTCTTT. It yields the protein CASSSPGQNTEAFF.

This clonotype appeared a few times. The chain carries TRBV6-5 and TRBJ2-7; TRBD2 agrees at 8 bases. CDR1 MNHEY and CDR2 SVGAGI come from the germline V gene. Trimming cost V 4 bases and J 3 bases; bases outside gene matches: 5. This CDR3 has 14 residues. CDR3 protein: CASSLGLEYYEQYF. The CDR3 DNA is TGTGCCAGCAGTTTGGGACTAGAATACTACGAGCAGTACTTC.

This clonotype has more than one count but fewer than ten. The V call is TRBV28, the J call TRBJ1-5, with TRBD1 matching 8 bases. CDR3 length: 17 residues. Germline V gives CDR1 MDHEN, CDR2 SYDVKM. The junction had 7 bases not matched to a gene; V was cut back by 3 bases and J by 0 bases. DNA of the CDR3: TGTGCCAGCAGTTTCGGACAGGGACAATATAGCAATCAGCCCCAGCATTTT. Amino acid sequence: CASSFGQGQYSNQPQHF.

V gene TRBV29-1 combines with J gene TRBJ2-5; 7 positions agree with TRBD1. Looked up from germline, CDR1 is SQVTM and CDR2 is ANQGSEA. Germline trimming cut 6 bases from V and 2 bases from J; bases unmatched to any gene: 9. CDR3 length: 14 residues. The CDR3, as DNA: TGCAGCGTACACAGGGGTTACCAACAAGAGACCCAGTACTTC. Protein: CSVHRGYQQETQYF.

The rearrangement uses TRBV29-1 and TRBJ2-3; D is possibly TRBD2 (6 bases). V was clipped by 4 bases and J by 0 bases, with 8 bases between them. This CDR3 spans 13 amino acids. Per germline, CDR1 SQVTM and CDR2 ANQGSEA. CDR3: CSVGGASTDTQYF. CDR3 bases: TGCAGCGTTGGCGGGGCTAGCACAGATACGCAGTATTTT.

This clonotype was counted only a few times. The rearrangement uses TRBV7-2 and TRBJ2-3; weak D call: TRBD2 (5 bases). Germline loops: CDR1 SGHTA, CDR2 FQGNSA. The CDR3 covers 15 residues. The germline V and J ends were trimmed by 0 bases and 0 bases, with 7 bases remaining between them. Written as DNA, the CDR3 is TGTGCCAGCAGCTTAGCCCCGGGGAGCACAGATACGCAGTATTTT. Translation gives CASSLAPGSTDTQYF.

The chain joins TRBV7-9 to TRBJ1-1; 8 bases map to TRBD1. From germline, CDR1 is SEHNR and CDR2 FQNEAQ (reference sequence). Trimming took 4 bases from V and 4 from J; bases not matched to a gene: 11. This CDR3 has 16 amino acids. The CDR3 is CASSYPWTGKTTEAFF. The CDR3 DNA reads TGTGCCAGCAGCTATCCATGGACAGGGAAGACCACTGAAGCTTTCTTT.

The V and J genes are TRBV5-6 and TRBJ2-3, with D possibly being TRBD2 (5 bases). This CDR3 contains 16 residues. Germline loops: CDR1 SGHDT, CDR2 YYEEEE. V dropped 5 bases and J dropped 1 base, with 17 bases sitting between them. The CDR3 nucleotides read TGTGCCAGCAGTGCTCTCGCAACCGGGGGCACAGATACGCAGTATTTT. Protein sequence: CASSALATGGTDTQYF. Full variable domain (rest looked up from reference TRBV5-6 and TRBJ2-3): DAGVTQSPTHLIKTRGQQVTLRCSPKSGHDTVSWYQQALGQGPQFIFQYYEEEERQRGNFPDRFSGHQFPNYSSELNVNALLLGDSALYLCASSALATGGTDTQYFGPGTRLTVL.

This clonotype was detected a few times. The J gene is TRBJ2-1, the V gene TRBV9, with D possibly matching TRBD2 (6 bases). The CDR3 covers 16 residues. From germline, CDR1 is SGDLS and CDR2 YYNGEE. The ends were cut back, 3 bases at V and 7 bases at J, with 20 bases in the middle. CDR3 residues: CASSGVYGEAGNEQFF. The DNA for the CDR3 is TGTGCCAGCAGCGGGGTCTATGGGGAGGCCGGGAATGAGCAGTTCTTC.

The rearrangement uses TRBV5-1 and TRBJ2-2, with 8 bases aligning to TRBD2. V was clipped by 0 bases and J by 5 bases; unmatched bases: 12. The germline V gene encodes CDR1 SGHRS and CDR2 YFSETQ. The CDR3 totals 18 residues. This CDR3 reads CASSLAPIRGGRTGELFF. The CDR3, as DNA: TGCGCCAGCAGCTTGGCCCCTATCCGGGGGGGAAGGACCGGGGAGCTGTTTTTT.

In this sample, this clonotype turned up a few times. This chain connects TRBV29-1 to TRBJ1-6, with 7 bases lining up with TRBD1. The CDR3 loop spans 13 amino acids. Germline lookup yields CDR1 SQVTM and CDR2 ANQGSEA. J gave up 7 bases and V 5 bases, and 5 bases lay outside the gene matches. The DNA for the CDR3 is TGCAGCGTTAGGACAGGAGTCAATTCACCCCTCCACTTT. Translated, it gives CSVRTGVNSPLHF.

The chain carries TRBV20-1 and TRBJ2-3, with a possible D match to TRBD2 (5 bases). The germline gives CDR1 DFQATT, CDR2 SNEGSKA (reference sequence). Trimming took 7 bases from V and 3 from J, leaving 8 bases between them. CDR3 length: 11 residues. This chain's CDR3 is CSERRTDTQYF. In DNA, the CDR3 is TGCAGTGAACGGAGGACAGATACGCAGTATTTT.

This clonotype was counted between two and nine times. This chain joins TRBV13 and TRBJ2-5; no firm D call. Trimming stripped 3 bases from V and 3 bases from J, with 8 bases between. Per the germline V gene, CDR1 is PRHDT and CDR2 is FYEKMQ (reference sequence). The CDR3 contains 13 residues. For the CDR3, the DNA is TGTGCCAGCAGCTTGTGGCTGGAAGAGACCCAGTACTTC. As protein: CASSLWLEETQYF. Together with reference TRBV13 and TRBJ2-5, the CDR3 gives the full variable domain: AAGVIQSPRHLIKEKRETATLKCYPIPRHDTVYWYQQGPGQDPQFLISFYEKMQSDKGSIPDRFSAQQFSDYHSELNMSSLELGDSALYFCASSLWLEETQYFGPGTRLLVL.

The chain employs TRBV5-5 and TRBJ2-5; 7 bases are shared with TRBD1. Germline values: CDR1 SGHKS, CDR2 YYEKEE (reference sequence). After removal of 0 bases from V and 5 bases from J, the junction contained 7 bases not matched to a gene. This CDR3 contains 15 residues. The CDR3 DNA reads as TGTGCCAGCAGCTTGGTCCCGACAGGGACGGAGACCCAGTACTTC. Translation: CASSLVPTGTETQYF.

This clonotype has more than one count but fewer than ten. The chain joins TRBV7-2 to TRBJ2-5; D is undetermined. Per the germline V gene, CDR1 is SGHTA and CDR2 is FQGNSA. The CDR3 is 12 amino acids. Trimming took off 5 bases at V and 5 bases at J, with 9 bases between the two ends. CDR3 in amino acids: CASSITRETQYF. The CDR3 nucleotides are TGTGCCAGCAGCATTACAAGGGAGACCCAGTACTTC.

The genes are TRBV28 and TRBJ2-7; D unclear. The CDR3 covers 14 residues. The germline gives CDR1 MDHEN, CDR2 SYDVKM. With 2 bases removed from V and 0 bases from J, the gap between germline ends came to 8 bases. CDR3 DNA sequence: TGTGCCAGCAGTTTACTTGCCCTCTCCTACGAGCAGTACTTC. Residues: CASSLLALSYEQYF.